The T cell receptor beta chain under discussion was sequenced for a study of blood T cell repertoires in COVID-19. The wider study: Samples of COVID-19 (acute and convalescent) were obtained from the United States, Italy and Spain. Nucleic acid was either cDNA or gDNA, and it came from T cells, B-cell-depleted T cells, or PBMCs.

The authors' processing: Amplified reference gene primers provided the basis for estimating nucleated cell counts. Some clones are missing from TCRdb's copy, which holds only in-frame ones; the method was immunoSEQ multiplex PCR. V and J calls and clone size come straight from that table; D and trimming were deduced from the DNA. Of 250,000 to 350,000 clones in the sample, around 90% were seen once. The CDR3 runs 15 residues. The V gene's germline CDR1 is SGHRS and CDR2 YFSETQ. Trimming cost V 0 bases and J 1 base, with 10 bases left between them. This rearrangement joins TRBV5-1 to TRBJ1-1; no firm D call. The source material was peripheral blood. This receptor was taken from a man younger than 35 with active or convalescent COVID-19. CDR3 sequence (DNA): TGCGCCAGCAGCTTGGTTAGCGCTTGGAACACTGAAGCTTTCTTT. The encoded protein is CASSLVSAWNTEAFF.